The next 9 T cell receptor beta chains were all read from a single sample in a study of blood T cell repertoires in COVID-19. TCRdb's copy holds only in-frame clones and misses some; the assay was immunoSEQ multiplex PCR. Of 96,000 or so clones detected, 85% to 95% appear once; the ten largest clones hold 1.7%. The sequenced sample consisted of peripheral blood. The receptors were sampled from a man between 60 and 75 years old with acute or convalescent COVID-19.

This clone was observed a single time. This chain connects TRBV3-1 (or the pseudogene TRBV3-2) to TRBJ2-7; 10 positions agree with TRBD2. The length of the CDR3 is 15 residues. CDR1 and CDR2 (germline): LGHDT, YNNKEL (reference sequence). V shed 1 base, J shed 3 bases, and the junction held 3 bases outside the gene matches. CDR3 sequence (DNA): TGTGCCAGCAGCCAAGGGACTAGCGGTTACTACGAGCAGTACTTC. This codes for CASSQGTSGYYEQYF.

This clone has just a few counts. This chain uses TRBV11-3 with TRBJ2-1; D may be TRBD2 (5 bases). CDR3 size: 13 residues. Germline V gene data show CDR1 as SGHNT and CDR2 as YENEEA. Trimming removed 2 bases at V and 7 bases at J, with 9 bases between. This chain's CDR3 is CASSLLRGNEQFF. CDR3 in DNA: TGTGCCAGCAGCTTACTCCGAGGGAATGAGCAGTTCTTC.

The V call is TRBV5-6, the J call TRBJ2-2; no clear D. Germline CDR1 is SGHDT and CDR2 is YYEEEE. The CDR3 has 14 residues. The V end lost 4 bases, the J end lost 2 bases, and 9 bases lay between the germline ends. This chain's CDR3 is CASSNDLNTGELFF. In DNA, the CDR3 is TGTGCCAGCAGCAACGACTTAAACACCGGGGAGCTGTTTTTT.

The CDR3 bases are TGTGCCAGCAGTTTATCGAGCGGGAGGGCCATCGAGCAGTACTTC. Protein sequence: CASSLSSGRAIEQYF. The chain links TRBV27 to TRBJ2-7, with 10 nucleotides matching TRBD2. Germline V gene lookup returns CDR1 MNHEY and CDR2 SMNVEV (reference sequence). The trim removed 0 bases at V and 6 bases at J, leaving 5 bases unmatched. This CDR3 spans 15 amino acids.

This chain connects TRBV29-1 to TRBJ2-1; 10 positions match TRBD2. V gave up 6 bases and J gave up 6 bases; unmatched junction bases: 11. The germline gives CDR1 SQVTM, CDR2 ANQGSEA. The CDR3 sequence is 15 residues long. CDR3 DNA sequence: TGCAGCGTCGGGGAGCGGGAGGGAGGGGCCAATGAGCAGTTCTTC. Its translation is CSVGEREGGANEQFF.

This clone was detected a few times. The V and J genes are TRBV6-1 and TRBJ1-3; 7 bases are a match to TRBD1. Germline trimming cut 0 bases from V and 0 bases from J; bases unmatched to any gene: 11. The CDR3 has 19 residues. Germline V gene lookup returns CDR1 MNHNS and CDR2 SASEGT. The CDR3 DNA reads TGTGCCAGCAGTGAAGCGCTTCCGGGACAGTTTTTCTCTGGAAACACCATATATTTT. It codes for CASSEALPGQFFSGNTIYF.

J is TRBJ1-1 and V is TRBV6-2 or TRBV6-3; TRBD1 matches 8 bases. V trimming: 5 bases; J trimming: 1 base; junction bases outside the gene matches: 6. The CDR3 is made up of 15 amino acids. The germline CDR1 and CDR2 sequences are MNHEY and SVGEGT. The CDR3 spells CASSGSGTGNTEAFF. The CDR3 DNA is TGTGCCAGCAGTGGGTCCGGGACAGGGAACACTGAAGCTTTCTTT.

The chain links TRBV13 to TRBJ2-1; TRBD2 matches 7 bases. Germline CDR1 is PRHDT and CDR2 is FYEKMQ (reference sequence). The junction had 8 bases not matched to a gene; V was cut back by 2 bases and J by 10 bases. The CDR3 totals 14 residues. CDR3: CASSLPSTSKEQFF. CDR3 DNA: TGTGCCAGCAGCTTACCCTCGACTAGCAAAGAGCAGTTCTTC.

V gene TRBV5-4 combines with J gene TRBJ1-1; D unclear. This CDR3 region has 15 residues. Germline-derived CDR1 and CDR2 are SGHNT and YYREEE (reference sequence). Trimming stripped 4 bases from V and 4 bases from J, with 17 bases between. The CDR3 bases are TGTGCCAGCAGCACGCGCGCCAACACGGGCACTGAAGCTTTCTTT. Its translation: CASSTRANTGTEAFF. The variable domain in full, with the rest retrieved from reference TRBV5-4 and TRBJ1-1, is ETGVTQSPTHLIKTRGQQVTLRCSSQSGHNTVSWYQQALGQGPQFIFQYYREEENGRGNFPPRFSGLQFPNYSSELNVNALELDDSALYLCASSTRANTGTEAFFGQGTRLTVV.